The rows below give T cell receptor beta chains drawn from one sample of a study of technical replicates of blood from a few donors. Profiling relied on immunoSEQ multiplex PCR, and the TCRdb table lists in-frame clones only, not all of them. The sample includes roughly 80,000 clones, approximately 94% seen only once; the top ten take less than 0.4%. What was sequenced was T cells isolated from PBMCs. Source of these receptors: a human donor in good health. Each CDR3 is given with its conserved first and last residue. The D gene is left open where the match is weak. Clone size is stated in some rows and not others, as once, few, many or a class when expanded.

v_call,clone_size,j_call,d_call,cdr3_aa,cdr3_nt
TRBV4-2,.,TRBJ2-7,TRBD1,CASSQEVRFGTGVGEQYF,TGTGCCAGCAGCCAAGAAGTTAGATTTGGGACAGGGGTGGGGGAGCAGTACTTC
TRBV5-1,.,TRBJ1-1,.,CASSLTRQREAAFF,TGCGCCAGCAGCTTAACCCGACAGAGGGAGGCCGCTTTCTTT
TRBV7-9,once,TRBJ2-1,TRBD2,CASSLASGRIGEQFF,TGTGCCAGCAGCTTAGCTAGCGGGAGGATCGGTGAGCAGTTCTTC
TRBV30,.,TRBJ2-7,.,CAWSHRVLEQYF,TGTGCCTGGAGTCACAGGGTGTTGGAGCAGTACTTC
TRBV4-2,.,TRBJ2-1,TRBD2,CASSQEYIGGLEYPDEQFF,TGTGCCAGCAGCCAAGAATATATAGGGGGACTAGAATATCCCGATGAGCAGTTCTTC
TRBV11-3,.,TRBJ2-1,.,CASDGDLDDEQFF,TGTGCCAGCGACGGGGATCTAGACGATGAGCAGTTCTTC
TRBV28,few,TRBJ2-3,TRBD1,CAISTGSYTDTQYF,TGTGCCATATCGACAGGGTCTTACACAGATACGCAGTATTTT
TRBV27,.,TRBJ1-5,.,CASSYSPGQPQHF,TGTGCCAGCAGCTACTCCCCAGGACAGCCCCAGCATTTT
TRBV28,.,TRBJ2-5,.,CASSLTGGAPETQYF,TGTGCCAGCAGTCTAACAGGGGGGGCCCCAGAGACCCAGTACTTC
TRBV4-1,few,TRBJ2-1,TRBD1,CASSSEGSGTGPYNEQFF,TGCGCCAGCAGCAGCGAAGGGTCCGGGACAGGACCTTACAATGAGCAGTTCTTC
TRBV19,.,TRBJ1-5,TRBD1,CASSIVTGGFQPQHF,TGTGCCAGTAGTATAGTAACAGGGGGCTTCCAGCCCCAGCATTTT
TRBV28,.,TRBJ1-3,.,CASSPPGGAGNTIYF,TGTGCCAGCAGTCCCCCTGGGGGGGCTGGAAACACCATATATTTT
TRBV5-1,.,TRBJ2-5,TRBD2,CASSFFSGGLKETQYF,TGCGCCAGCAGCTTTTTCTCGGGGGGGTTGAAAGAGACCCAGTACTTC
TRBV4-3,.,TRBJ2-2,TRBD2,CASSRTSIYTGELFF,TGCGCCAGCAGCCGGACTAGCATTTACACCGGGGAGCTGTTTTTT
TRBV29-1,.,TRBJ2-2,TRBD1,CSVRTGGTGELFF,TGCAGCGTCCGGACAGGGGGGACCGGGGAGCTGTTTTTT
TRBV11-3,.,TRBJ2-2,.,CASSLGRTPSNTGELFF,TGTGCCAGCAGCTTAGGAAGGACACCCTCGAACACCGGGGAGCTGTTTTTT
TRBV2,.,TRBJ2-3,TRBD2,CASNPAIAGNTQYF,TGTGCCAGCAATCCTGCTATAGCGGGAAATACGCAGTATTTT
TRBV11-3,.,TRBJ2-5,.,CASSLGGKETQYF,TGTGCCAGCAGCTTAGGAGGGAAGGAGACCCAGTACTTC
TRBV9,once,TRBJ1-1,.,CASSVGQGSEAFF,TGTGCCAGCAGCGTAGGGCAGGGGAGTGAAGCTTTCTTT
TRBV5-1,.,TRBJ1-1,.,CASSLVLEDTEAFF,TGCGCCAGCAGCTTGGTGTTGGAGGACACTGAAGCTTTCTTT
TRBV18,.,TRBJ2-7,TRBD2,CASSPRAGGTYEQYF,TGTGCCAGCTCACCACGGGCGGGAGGTACCTACGAGCAGTACTTC
TRBV6-5,.,TRBJ2-6,.,CASSLRYSGANVLTF,TGTGCCAGCAGTCTACGGTACTCTGGGGCCAACGTCCTGACTTTC
TRBV7-3,.,TRBJ2-1,.,CASSLGGGAYNEQFF,TGTGCCAGCAGCTTAGGTGGTGGGGCATACAATGAGCAGTTCTTC
TRBV18,.,TRBJ2-7,TRBD2,CASSAYRDYQSEQYF,TGTGCCAGCTCAGCCTACCGGGACTACCAAAGCGAGCAGTACTTC
TRBV13,.,TRBJ2-1,TRBD2,CATVGGRDNEQFF,TGTGCCACTGTGGGCGGGAGGGATAATGAGCAGTTCTTC